These T cell receptor beta chains were read from a single sample in a study of blood T cell repertoires in COVID-19. The data were produced by immunoSEQ multiplex PCR, yet TCRdb's version contains in-frame clones alone and is incomplete. The profile shows roughly 230,000 clones, nearly 90% of them singletons. Input material: peripheral blood. The source is an older woman with COVID-19, enrolled during active disease. CDR3s include the opening cysteine and the closing phenylalanine or tryptophan. A D gene is named only where the DNA matches it firmly. Not all rows give a size; the values are once, few, many and, for expanded clones, a class.

size,V,D,J,CDR3,DNA
NA,TRBV3-1/TRBV3-2,TRBD2,TRBJ2-3,CASSQGAGVLDTQYF,TGTGCCAGCAGCCAAGGGGCGGGGGTTCTCGATACGCAGTATTTT
NA,TRBV7-9,NA,TRBJ1-2,CASSLSSVGAGTYGYTF,TGTGCCAGCAGCTTAAGTTCTGTGGGGGCAGGGACCTATGGCTACACCTTC
NA,TRBV2,TRBD1,TRBJ2-1,CASSETGTGSSFYNEQFF,TGTGCCAGCAGTGAGACCGGGACAGGTAGTTCGTTTTACAATGAGCAGTTCTTC
once,TRBV30,NA,TRBJ2-1,CAWSPINEQFF,TGTGCCTGGAGTCCTATCAATGAGCAGTTCTTC
NA,TRBV7-6,NA,TRBJ1-2,CASSLEGREGGYGYTF,TGTGCCAGCAGCTTAGAGGGCAGGGAAGGGGGATATGGCTACACCTTC
NA,TRBV7-2,TRBD1,TRBJ1-6,CASSLGTGEHSPLHF,TGTGCCAGCAGCTTAGGGACAGGGGAGCATTCACCCCTCCACTTT
NA,TRBV30,NA,TRBJ1-2,CAWSVSNVPANYGYTF,TGTGCCTGGAGTGTGTCGAACGTACCAGCTAACTATGGCTACACCTTC
NA,TRBV9,NA,TRBJ2-2,CASSVATGGAYTGELFF,TGTGCCAGCAGCGTAGCTACTGGGGGGGCCTACACCGGGGAGCTGTTTTTT
once,TRBV6-5,TRBD1,TRBJ1-1,CASSPRQGAWTEAFF,TGTGCCAGCAGTCCACGACAGGGGGCTTGGACTGAAGCTTTCTTT
NA,TRBV3-1/TRBV3-2,NA,TRBJ1-6,CASSQGQNNSPLHF,TGTGCCAGCAGCCAGGGCCAGAATAATTCACCCCTCCACTTT
NA,TRBV10-3,TRBD2,TRBJ2-7,CAISPGLANYEQYF,TGTGCCATCAGCCCGGGACTAGCCAACTACGAGCAGTACTTC
NA,TRBV7-3,NA,TRBJ2-2,CASSPPGSGTGELFF,TGTGCCAGCAGCCCCCCAGGGTCGGGCACCGGGGAGCTGTTTTTT
NA,TRBV7-2,TRBD1,TRBJ1-2,CASSLMTGTDYGYTF,TGTGCCAGCAGCTTAATGACCGGGACAGACTATGGCTACACCTTC
NA,TRBV11-3,TRBD2,TRBJ2-1,CASSLGGAGRAYNEQFF,TGTGCCAGCAGCTTAGGCGGGGCAGGGAGGGCGTACAATGAGCAGTTCTTC
NA,TRBV19,TRBD1,TRBJ1-2,CASSIGSPNRGVGYTF,TGTGCCAGTAGTATAGGATCCCCAAACAGGGGTGTTGGCTACACCTTC
NA,TRBV29-1,NA,TRBJ1-1,CSVVSGRAEAFF,TGCAGCGTTGTTTCGGGCAGGGCTGAAGCTTTCTTT
NA,TRBV7-2,NA,TRBJ1-1,CASSLGRVGETEAFF,TGTGCCAGCAGCTTAGGGAGGGTAGGAGAAACTGAAGCTTTCTTT
once,TRBV14,TRBD1,TRBJ1-2,CASSRIQGDGYTF,TGTGCCAGCAGCCGAATTCAGGGGGACGGCTACACCTTC
NA,TRBV5-1,NA,TRBJ1-5,CASSLAGSGNQPQHF,TGCGCCAGCAGCTTGGCAGGGTCGGGCAATCAGCCCCAGCATTTT
NA,TRBV6-4,NA,TRBJ2-1,CASSVEAESYNEQFF,TGTGCCAGCAGCGTAGAGGCGGAATCCTACAATGAGCAGTTCTTC
NA,TRBV11-2,TRBD1,TRBJ1-5,CASSRDRVNQPQHF,TGTGCCAGCAGCCGGGACAGGGTCAATCAGCCCCAGCATTTT
NA,TRBV12-5,NA,TRBJ2-5,CASGFAGLGETQYF,TGTGCTAGTGGTTTTGCGGGGCTTGGGGAGACCCAGTACTTC
NA,TRBV7-2,TRBD1,TRBJ1-4,CASSPSGQLNEKLFF,TGTGCCAGCAGCCCATCGGGACAGCTTAATGAAAAACTGTTTTTT
NA,TRBV10-3,NA,TRBJ1-3,CAISDRSNSGNTIYF,TGTGCCATCAGTGACCGCTCTAACTCTGGAAACACCATATATTTT
NA,TRBV5-8,NA,TRBJ1-3,CASSLTGTGTIYF,TGTGCCAGCAGCTTGACAGGGACGGGCACCATATATTTT
NA,TRBV4-2,TRBD1,TRBJ2-5,CASSSGTGFIGRQETQYF,TGTGCCAGCTCCTCGGGGACAGGGTTTATCGGCCGCCAAGAGACCCAGTACTTC
NA,TRBV9,TRBD1,TRBJ1-3,CASSPGQAFSGNTIYF,TGTGCCAGCAGCCCCGGACAGGCCTTCTCTGGAAACACCATATATTTT
NA,TRBV19,TRBD2,TRBJ2-2,CASNPPAGARAGELFF,TGTGCCAGTAACCCTCCAGCGGGGGCTAGGGCCGGGGAGCTGTTTTTT
NA,TRBV19,TRBD2,TRBJ2-1,CASSRTSGGPEGEQFF,TGTGCCAGTAGTAGGACTAGCGGGGGCCCTGAGGGTGAGCAGTTCTTC